This T cell receptor (beta chain) is from a study of blood T cell repertoires in COVID-19. Study summary: The cDNA or gDNA used as material had been derived from T cells, B-cell-depleted T cells, or PBMCs.

Method: immunoSEQ multiplex PCR; TCRdb's copy keeps in-frame clones and lacks some. The sample lists 53,000 or so clones, 77% occurring once. Germline V gives CDR1 SGHRS, CDR2 YFSETQ. The CDR3 loop spans 14 amino acids. The V end lost 0 bases, the J end lost 7 bases, and 11 bases lay between the germline ends. The sample was peripheral blood. This TCR derives from a man aged 70 or older with active or convalescent COVID-19. The gene calls are TRBV5-1 and TRBJ2-1; no definite D call. The CDR3 protein is CASSLAFSGNEQFF. In DNA form, the CDR3 reads TGCGCCAGCAGCTTGGCATTTTCAGGAAATGAGCAGTTCTTC.